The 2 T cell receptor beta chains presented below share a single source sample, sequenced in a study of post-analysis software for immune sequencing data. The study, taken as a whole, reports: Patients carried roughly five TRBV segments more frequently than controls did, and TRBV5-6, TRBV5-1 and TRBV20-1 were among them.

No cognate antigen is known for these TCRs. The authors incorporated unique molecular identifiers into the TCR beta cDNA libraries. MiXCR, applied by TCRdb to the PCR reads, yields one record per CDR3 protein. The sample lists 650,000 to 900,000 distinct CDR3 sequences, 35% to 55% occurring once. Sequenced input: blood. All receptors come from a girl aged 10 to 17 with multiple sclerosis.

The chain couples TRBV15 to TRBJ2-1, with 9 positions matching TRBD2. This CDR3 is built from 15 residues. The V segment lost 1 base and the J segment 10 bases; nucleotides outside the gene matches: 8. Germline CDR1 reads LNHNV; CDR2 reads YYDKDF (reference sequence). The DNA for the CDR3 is TGTGCCACCAGCAGAGTGGGCGGGAGGGCCTTGGAGCAGTTCTTC. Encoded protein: CATSRVGGRALEQFF.

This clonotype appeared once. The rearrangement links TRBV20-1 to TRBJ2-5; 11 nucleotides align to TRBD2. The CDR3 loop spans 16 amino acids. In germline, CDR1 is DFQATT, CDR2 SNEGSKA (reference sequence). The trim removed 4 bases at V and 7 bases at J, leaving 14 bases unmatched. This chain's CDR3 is CSAMGLAADPQGTQYF. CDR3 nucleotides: TGCAGTGCTATGGGACTAGCGGCCGACCCCCAGGGGACCCAGTACTTC.